Sequencing of this TCR beta chain was carried out in a study of blood T cell repertoires in COVID-19. Background on the study: Spain, Italy and the United States supplied samples that represented acute and convalescent COVID-19. Sources were T cells, B-cell-depleted T cells, or PBMCs; the material itself was cDNA or gDNA.

Between the trimmed V and J ends, which lost 3 bases and 5 bases, there was a span of 8 bases. The CDR3 has 12 residues. The germline V gene has CDR1 SGDLS and CDR2 YYNGEE. Enrollment of patients from Seattle took place during active infection, with longitudinal follow-up. Assay: immunoSEQ multiplex PCR; the TCRdb copy retains only in-frame clones and omits some. The sample contains fewer than 150,000 clones, nearly 90% of which appear only once. The TCR originated in a woman in her sixties or seventies with COVID-19, enrolled during active disease. V usage is TRBV9 and J usage is TRBJ1-2; no clear D gene. Sequencing was done on a sample of peripheral blood. CDR3 in DNA: TGTGCCAGCAGCGCCGGGGTTTATGGCTACACCTTC. Translated, it gives CASSAGVYGYTF. The full variable domain, its missing parts supplied by reference TRBV9 and TRBJ1-2, is DSGVTQTPKHLITATGQRVTLRCSPRSGDLSVYWYQQSLDQGLQFLIQYYNGEERAKGNILERFSAQQFPDLHSELNLSSLELGDSALYFCASSAGVYGYTFGSGTRLTVV.